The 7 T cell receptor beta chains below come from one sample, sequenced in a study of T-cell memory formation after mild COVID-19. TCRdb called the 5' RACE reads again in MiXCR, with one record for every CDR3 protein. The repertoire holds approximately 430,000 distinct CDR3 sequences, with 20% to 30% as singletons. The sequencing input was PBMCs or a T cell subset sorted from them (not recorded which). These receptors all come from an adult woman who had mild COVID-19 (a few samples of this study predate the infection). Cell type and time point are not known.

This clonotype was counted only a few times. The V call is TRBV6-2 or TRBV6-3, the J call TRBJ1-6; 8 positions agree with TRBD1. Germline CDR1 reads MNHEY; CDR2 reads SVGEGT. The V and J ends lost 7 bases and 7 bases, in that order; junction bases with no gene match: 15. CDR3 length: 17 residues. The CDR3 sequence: CASMIQRGTGLNSPLHF. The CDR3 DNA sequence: TGTGCCAGCATGATTCAGCGCGGGACAGGTCTGAATTCACCCCTCCACTTT.

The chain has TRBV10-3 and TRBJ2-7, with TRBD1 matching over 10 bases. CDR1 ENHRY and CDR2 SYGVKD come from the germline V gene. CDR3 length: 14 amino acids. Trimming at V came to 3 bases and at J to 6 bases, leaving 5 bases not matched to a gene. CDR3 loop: CAISEPGQGFEQYF. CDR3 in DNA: TGTGCCATCAGTGAACCGGGACAGGGGTTCGAGCAGTACTTC.

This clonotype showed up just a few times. The CDR3 nucleotides are TGTGCCAGCAGCGCGGGACCAACGCCTAGGGACTATGAGCAGTTCTTC. It encodes CASSAGPTPRDYEQFF. The chain couples TRBV9 to TRBJ2-1, with D possibly matching TRBD2 (6 bases). V gave up 3 bases and J gave up 8 bases, with 21 bases separating them. The length of the CDR3 is 16 residues. CDR1 SGDLS and CDR2 YYNGEE come from the germline V gene.

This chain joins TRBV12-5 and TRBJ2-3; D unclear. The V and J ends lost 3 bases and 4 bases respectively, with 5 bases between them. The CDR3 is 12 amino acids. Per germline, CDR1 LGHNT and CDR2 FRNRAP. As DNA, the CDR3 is TGTGCTAGTGGTTTTGCGTCAGATACGCAGTATTTT. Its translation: CASGFASDTQYF.

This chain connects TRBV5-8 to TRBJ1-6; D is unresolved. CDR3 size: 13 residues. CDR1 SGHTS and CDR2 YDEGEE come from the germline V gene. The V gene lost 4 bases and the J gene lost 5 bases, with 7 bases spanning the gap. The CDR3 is CASSISDNSPLHF. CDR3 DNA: TGTGCCAGCAGCATAAGTGATAATTCACCCCTCCACTTT.

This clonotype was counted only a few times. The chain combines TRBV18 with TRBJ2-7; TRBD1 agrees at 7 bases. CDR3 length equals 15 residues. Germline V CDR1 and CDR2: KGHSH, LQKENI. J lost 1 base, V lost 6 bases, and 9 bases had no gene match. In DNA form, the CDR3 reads TGTGCCAGCTCGAAGGAGCCGGGACAGTCCTACGAGCAGTACTTC. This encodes CASSKEPGQSYEQYF.

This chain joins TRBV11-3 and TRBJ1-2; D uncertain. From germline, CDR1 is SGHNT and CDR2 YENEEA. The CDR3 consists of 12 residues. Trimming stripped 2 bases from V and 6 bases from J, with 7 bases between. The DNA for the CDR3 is TGTGCCAGCAGCTTATATATGGATGGCTACACCTTC. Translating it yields CASSLYMDGYTF.